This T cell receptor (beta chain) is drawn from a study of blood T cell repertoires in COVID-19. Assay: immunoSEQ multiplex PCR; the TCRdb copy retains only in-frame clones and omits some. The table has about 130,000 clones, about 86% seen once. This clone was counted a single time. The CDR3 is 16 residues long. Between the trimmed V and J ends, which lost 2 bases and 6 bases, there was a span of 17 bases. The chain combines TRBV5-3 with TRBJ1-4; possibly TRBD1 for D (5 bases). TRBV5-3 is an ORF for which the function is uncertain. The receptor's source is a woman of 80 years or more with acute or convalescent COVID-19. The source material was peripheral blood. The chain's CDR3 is CARSFPRGVEDEKLFF. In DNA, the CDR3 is TGTGCCAGAAGCTTTCCACGGGGGGTGGAAGATGAAAAACTGTTTTTT.